The present T cell receptor beta chain was sequenced within a study of Tregs in tolerant kidney transplant recipients. V lost 3 bases, J lost 0 bases, and 13 bases lay in between. CDR1 and CDR2 from the germline V gene are SGDLS and YYNGEE. CDR3 length: 15 residues. Profiling relied on immunoSEQ multiplex PCR, and the TCRdb table lists in-frame clones only, not all of them. The top ten hold about 0.36% of the sample, which has around 85,000 clones, 75% to 95% seen once. Sequenced here: Tregs from blood, sampled before the transplant. The gene calls are TRBV9 and TRBJ2-7; a weak D match, TRBD1 (6 bases). The sequence came from a human donor who received a combined kidney and bone marrow transplant. CDR3 sequence: CASSATGSNSYEQYF. DNA for the CDR3: TGTGCCAGCAGCGCTACAGGGTCAAACTCCTACGAGCAGTACTTC.